The text below deals with one TCR beta chain. This specimen belongs to a study of blood T cell repertoires in COVID-19. The CDR3 has 15 amino acids. V lost 0 bases and J lost 5, with 10 bases in between. The germline CDR1 and CDR2 sequences are LGHNA and YSLEER. Only in-frame clones appear in the TCRdb table, and some are missing; sequencing was by immunoSEQ multiplex PCR. The sample includes about 250,000 clones, around 89% of them seen just once. This chain uses TRBV4-3 with TRBJ1-4; D is perhaps TRBD1 (5 bases). Input material: peripheral blood. The origin of this receptor is a woman younger than 45 with COVID-19, enrolled during active disease. The DNA for the CDR3 is TGCGCCAGCAGCCAAGACGGGGGAAACAATGAAAAACTGTTTTTT. Translating gives CASSQDGGNNEKLFF.